The clone carrying this T cell receptor (beta chain) has a handful of counts. The antigen is undetermined. These data come from a study of beta chain features in type 1 diabetes. Notes on the study in general: No resolution was reached here on whether HLA type influences TCRB rearrangement. Researchers report that Type 1 diabetes patients had moderately but significantly shorter TCRB CDR3s across all four CD4+ subsets. Cells expressing TCR highly could be over-represented by cDNA sequencing. Equally in patients and controls, shorter templates might have been favored by PCR.

The length of the CDR3 is 13 residues. CDR1 GTSNPN and CDR2 SVGIG come from the germline V gene (reference sequence). V dropped 3 bases and J dropped 7; count of bases not matched to a gene: 6. In all sorted populations, purity surpassed 95%. Expressed TCRB transcripts were sequenced because the isolated RNA had all been reverse transcribed beforehand. Some clones are missing from TCRdb's copy, which holds only in-frame ones; the method was immunoSEQ multiplex PCR. The sample has more than 120,000 clones, 10% to 15% seen once. J is TRBJ1-5 and V is TRBV30, with 7 bases matching TRBD1. The receptor's source is a man between 18 and 29 years old with type 1 diabetes. The specimen sequenced was central memory CD4+ T cells from blood. CDR3: CAWSRDRRQPQHF. The DNA for the CDR3 is TGTGCCTGGAGCCGGGACAGAAGACAGCCCCAGCATTTT.